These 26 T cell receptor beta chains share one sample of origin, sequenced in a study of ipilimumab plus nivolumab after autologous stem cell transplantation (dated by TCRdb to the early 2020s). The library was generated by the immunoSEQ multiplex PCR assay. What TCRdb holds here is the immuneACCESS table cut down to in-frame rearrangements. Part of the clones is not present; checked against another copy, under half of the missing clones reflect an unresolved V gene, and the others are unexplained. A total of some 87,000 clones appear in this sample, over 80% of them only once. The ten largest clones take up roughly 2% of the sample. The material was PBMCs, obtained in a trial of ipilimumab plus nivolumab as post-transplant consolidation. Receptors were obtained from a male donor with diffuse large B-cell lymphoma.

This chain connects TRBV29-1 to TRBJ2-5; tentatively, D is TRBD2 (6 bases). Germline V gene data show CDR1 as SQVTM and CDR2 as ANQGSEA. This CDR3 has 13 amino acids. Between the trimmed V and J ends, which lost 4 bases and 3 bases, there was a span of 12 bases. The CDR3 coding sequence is TGCAGCGTTGGCCTAGGCGGGGAAGAGACCCAGTACTTC. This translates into CSVGLGGEETQYF.

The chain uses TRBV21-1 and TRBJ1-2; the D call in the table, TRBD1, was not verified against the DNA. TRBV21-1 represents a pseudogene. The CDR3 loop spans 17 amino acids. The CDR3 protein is CASNTVGGGDPNYGYTF. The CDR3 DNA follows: TGTGCCAGTAACACTGTAGGAGGGGGCGACCCTAACTATGGCTACACCTTC.

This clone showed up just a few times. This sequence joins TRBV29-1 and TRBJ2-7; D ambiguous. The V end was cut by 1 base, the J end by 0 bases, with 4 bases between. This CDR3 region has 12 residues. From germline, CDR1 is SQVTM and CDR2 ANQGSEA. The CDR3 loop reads CSVEGTSYEQYF. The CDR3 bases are TGCAGCGTTGAAGGGACCTCCTACGAGCAGTACTTC.

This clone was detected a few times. This chain's CDR3 is CASSLVLGTIYF. The CDR3 DNA sequence: TGTGCCAGCAGCTTAGTGCTGGGGACCATATATTTT. The J gene is TRBJ1-3, the V gene TRBV11-2; D uncertain. The germline V and J ends were trimmed by 1 base and 10 bases, with 8 bases remaining between them. Germline CDR1 is SGHAT and CDR2 is FQNNGV. The CDR3 totals 12 residues.

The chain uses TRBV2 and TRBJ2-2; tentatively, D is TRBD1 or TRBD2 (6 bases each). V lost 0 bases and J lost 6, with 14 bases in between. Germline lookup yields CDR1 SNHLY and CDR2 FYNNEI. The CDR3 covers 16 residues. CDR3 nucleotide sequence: TGTGCCAGCAGTGAAGCGGGAGCAGGGGAGGCCGGGGAGCTGTTTTTT. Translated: CASSEAGAGEAGELFF.

The DNA of the CDR3 is TGTGCCAGCAGACTGATAGGGACCACGGTGGATACGCAGTATTTT. It codes for CASRLIGTTVDTQYF. The chain carries TRBV5-4 and TRBJ2-3, with D perhaps being TRBD1 or TRBD2 (5 bases each). Between the trimmed V and J ends, which lost 5 bases and 6 bases, there was a span of 19 bases. Per germline, CDR1 SGHNT and CDR2 YYREEE (reference sequence). The CDR3 runs to 15 residues.

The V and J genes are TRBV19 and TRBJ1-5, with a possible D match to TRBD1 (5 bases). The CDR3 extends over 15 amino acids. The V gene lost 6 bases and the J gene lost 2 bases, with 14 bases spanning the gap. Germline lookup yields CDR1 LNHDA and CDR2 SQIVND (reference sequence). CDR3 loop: CASRTGPGGNQPQHF. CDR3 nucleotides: TGTGCCAGTAGAACGGGGCCTGGTGGCAATCAGCCCCAGCATTTT.

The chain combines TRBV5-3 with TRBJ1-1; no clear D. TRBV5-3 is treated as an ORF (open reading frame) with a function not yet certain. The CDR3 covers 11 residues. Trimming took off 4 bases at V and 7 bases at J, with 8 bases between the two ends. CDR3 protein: CARSREYEAFF. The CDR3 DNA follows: TGTGCCAGAAGCCGGGAGTATGAAGCTTTCTTT.

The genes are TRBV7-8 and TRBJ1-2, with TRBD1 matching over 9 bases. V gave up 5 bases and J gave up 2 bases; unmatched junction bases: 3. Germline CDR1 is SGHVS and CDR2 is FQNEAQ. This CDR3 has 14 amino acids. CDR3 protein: CASSPGQGNYGYTF. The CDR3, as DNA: TGTGCCAGCAGCCCTGGACAGGGGAACTATGGCTACACCTTC.

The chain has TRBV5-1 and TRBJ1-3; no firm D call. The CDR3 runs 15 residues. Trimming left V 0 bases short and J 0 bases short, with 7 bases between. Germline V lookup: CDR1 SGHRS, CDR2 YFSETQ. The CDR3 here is CASSLDWDSGNTIYF. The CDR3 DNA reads TGCGCCAGCAGCTTGGATTGGGACTCTGGAAACACCATATATTTT.

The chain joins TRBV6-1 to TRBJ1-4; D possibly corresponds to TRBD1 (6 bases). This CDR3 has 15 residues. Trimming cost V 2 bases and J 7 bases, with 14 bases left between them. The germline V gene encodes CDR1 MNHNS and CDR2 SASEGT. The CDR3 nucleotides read TGTGCCAGCAGTGAATACGCAGGGGTTGCTGAAAAACTGTTTTTT. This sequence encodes CASSEYAGVAEKLFF.

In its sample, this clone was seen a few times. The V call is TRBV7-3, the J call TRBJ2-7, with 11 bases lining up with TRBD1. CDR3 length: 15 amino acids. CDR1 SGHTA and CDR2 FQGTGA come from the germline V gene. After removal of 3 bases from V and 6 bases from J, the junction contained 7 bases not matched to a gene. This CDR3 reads CASSLTGQGVSEQYF. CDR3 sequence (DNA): TGTGCCAGCAGCTTGACGGGACAGGGGGTAAGCGAGCAGTACTTC.

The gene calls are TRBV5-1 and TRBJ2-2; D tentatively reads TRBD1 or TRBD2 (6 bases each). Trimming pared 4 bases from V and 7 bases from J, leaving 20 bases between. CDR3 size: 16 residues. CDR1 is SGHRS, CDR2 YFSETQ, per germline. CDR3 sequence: CASSAGRTEIGGELFF. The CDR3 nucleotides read TGCGCCAGCAGCGCGGGAAGGACAGAGATTGGCGGGGAGCTGTTTTTT.

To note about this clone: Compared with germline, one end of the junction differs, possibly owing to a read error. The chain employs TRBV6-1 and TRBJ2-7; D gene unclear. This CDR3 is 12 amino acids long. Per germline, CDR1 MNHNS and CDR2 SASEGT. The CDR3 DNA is TGTGCCAGCAGTGAAAATAGCTTACGCCGATTATTC. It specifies CASSENSLRRLF.

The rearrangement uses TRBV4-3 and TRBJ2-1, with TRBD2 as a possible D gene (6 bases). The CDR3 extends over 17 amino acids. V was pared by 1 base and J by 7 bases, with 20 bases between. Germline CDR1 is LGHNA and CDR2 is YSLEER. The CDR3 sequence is CASSQGRLGTGKNEQFF. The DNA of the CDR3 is TGCGCCAGCAGCCAAGGAAGGCTAGGGACTGGGAAGAATGAGCAGTTCTTC.

This chain's CDR3 is CASRLDRDSPLHF. In DNA, the CDR3 is TGTGCCAGCAGGTTAGACAGGGACTCACCCCTCCACTTT. V gene TRBV6-1 combines with J gene TRBJ1-6; 7 bases match TRBD1. V lost 6 bases and J lost 10; bases outside the gene matches: 6. From germline, CDR1 is MNHNS and CDR2 SASEGT. The CDR3 has 13 residues.

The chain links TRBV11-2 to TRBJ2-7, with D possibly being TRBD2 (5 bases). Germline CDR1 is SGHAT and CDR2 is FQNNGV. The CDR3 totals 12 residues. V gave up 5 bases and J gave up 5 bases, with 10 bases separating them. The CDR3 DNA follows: TGTGCCAGCAGCCAGGAGGAGCACGAGCAGTACTTC. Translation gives CASSQEEHEQYF. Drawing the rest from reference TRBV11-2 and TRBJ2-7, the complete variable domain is EAGVAQSPRYKIIEKRQSVAFWCNPISGHATLYWYQQILGQGPKLLIQFQNNGVVDDSQLPKDRFSAERLKGVDSTLKIQPAKLEDSAVYLCASSQEEHEQYFGPGTRLTVT.

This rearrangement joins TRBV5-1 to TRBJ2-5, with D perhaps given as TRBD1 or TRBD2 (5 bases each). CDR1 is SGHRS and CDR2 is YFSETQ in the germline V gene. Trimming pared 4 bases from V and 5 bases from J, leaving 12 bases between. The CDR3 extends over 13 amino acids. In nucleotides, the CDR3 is TGCGCCAGCAGCCGGGATCGGGGCGAGACCCAGTACTTC. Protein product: CASSRDRGETQYF.

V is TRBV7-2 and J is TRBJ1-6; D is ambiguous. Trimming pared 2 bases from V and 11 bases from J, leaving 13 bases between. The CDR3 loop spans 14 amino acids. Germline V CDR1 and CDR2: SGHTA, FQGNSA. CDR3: CASSLLELMAPLHF. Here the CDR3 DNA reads TGTGCCAGCAGCTTACTGGAATTGATGGCACCCCTCCACTTT.

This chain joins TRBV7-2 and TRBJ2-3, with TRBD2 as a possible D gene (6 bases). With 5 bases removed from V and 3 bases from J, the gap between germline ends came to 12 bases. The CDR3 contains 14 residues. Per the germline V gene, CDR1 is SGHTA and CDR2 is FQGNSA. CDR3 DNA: TGTGCCAGCAGCAAAAGTGGGGGGACAGATACGCAGTATTTT. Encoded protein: CASSKSGGTDTQYF.

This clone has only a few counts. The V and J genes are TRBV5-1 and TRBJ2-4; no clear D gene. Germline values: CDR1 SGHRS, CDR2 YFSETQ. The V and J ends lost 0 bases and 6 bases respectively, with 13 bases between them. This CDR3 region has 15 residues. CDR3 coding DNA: TGCGCCAGCAGCTTGGGTGGGGTTTCGGGAAACATTCAGTACTTC. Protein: CASSLGGVSGNIQYF.

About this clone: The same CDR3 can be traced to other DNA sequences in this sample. The CDR3 nucleotides are TGTGCCAGTAGTATCCGTGATAGCAATCAGCCCCAGCATTTT. This gives the protein CASSIRDSNQPQHF. The chain uses TRBV19 and TRBJ1-5; D ambiguous. Trimming stripped 3 bases from V and 0 bases from J, with 6 bases between. The CDR3 extends over 14 amino acids. Germline CDR1 reads LNHDA; CDR2 reads SQIVND (reference sequence).

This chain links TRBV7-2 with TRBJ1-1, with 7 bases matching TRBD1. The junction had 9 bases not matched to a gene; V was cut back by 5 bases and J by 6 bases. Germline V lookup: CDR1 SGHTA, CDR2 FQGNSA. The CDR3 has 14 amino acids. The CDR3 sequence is CASSVNRGWAEAFF. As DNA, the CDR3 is TGTGCCAGCAGCGTAAACAGGGGTTGGGCTGAAGCTTTCTTT.

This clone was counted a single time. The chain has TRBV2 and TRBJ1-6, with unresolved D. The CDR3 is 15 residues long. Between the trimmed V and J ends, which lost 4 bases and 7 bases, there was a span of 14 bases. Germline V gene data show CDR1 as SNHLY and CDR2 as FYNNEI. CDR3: CASSVTTPQNSPLHF. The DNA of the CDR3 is TGTGCCAGCAGTGTGACCACCCCGCAGAATTCACCCCTCCACTTT.

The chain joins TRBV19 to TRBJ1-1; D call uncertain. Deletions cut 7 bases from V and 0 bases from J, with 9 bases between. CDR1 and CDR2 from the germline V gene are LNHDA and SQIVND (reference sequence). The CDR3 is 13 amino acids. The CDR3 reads CASTRQVNTEAFF. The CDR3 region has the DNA TGTGCCAGTACTCGGCAGGTGAACACTGAAGCTTTCTTT. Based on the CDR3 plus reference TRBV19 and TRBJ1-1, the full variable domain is DGGITQSPKYLFRKEGQNVTLSCEQNLNHDAMYWYRQDPGQGLRLIYYSQIVNDFQKGDIAEGYSVSREKKESFPLTVTSAQKNPTAFYLCASTRQVNTEAFFGQGTRLTVV.

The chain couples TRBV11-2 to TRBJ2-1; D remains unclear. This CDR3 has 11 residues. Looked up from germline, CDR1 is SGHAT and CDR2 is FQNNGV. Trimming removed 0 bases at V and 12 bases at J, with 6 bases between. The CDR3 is CASSLELLQFF. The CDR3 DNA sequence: TGTGCCAGCAGCTTAGAACTTTTGCAGTTCTTC.